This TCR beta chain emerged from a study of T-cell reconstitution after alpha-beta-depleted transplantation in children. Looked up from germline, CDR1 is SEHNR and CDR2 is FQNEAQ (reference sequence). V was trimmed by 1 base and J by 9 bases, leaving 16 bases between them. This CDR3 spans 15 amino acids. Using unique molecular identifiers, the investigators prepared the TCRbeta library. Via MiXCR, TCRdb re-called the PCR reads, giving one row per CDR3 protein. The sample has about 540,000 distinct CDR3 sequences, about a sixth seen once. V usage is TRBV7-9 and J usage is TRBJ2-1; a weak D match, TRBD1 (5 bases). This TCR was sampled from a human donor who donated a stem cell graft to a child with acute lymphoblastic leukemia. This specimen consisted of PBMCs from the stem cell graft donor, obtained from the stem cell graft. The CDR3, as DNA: TGTGCCAGCAGCTTAGAATGGGGCCGGAGTGTTGAGCAGTTCTTC. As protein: CASSLEWGRSVEQFF.